This T cell receptor (beta chain) was sequenced in a study of T cells after yellow fever vaccination. Findings and limits, study-wide: A minor fraction of clonotypes spanned both CD4 and CD8 compartments. Post-booster samples contained most primary-vaccination clones (about 95% CD4, about 87% CD8).

Germline V gives CDR1 SGHNT, CDR2 YYREEE (reference sequence). V was clipped by 5 bases and J by 2 bases; unmatched bases: 12. The length of the CDR3 is 16 residues. The sample holds a few counts of this clonotype. Its cognate antigen is unknown. Via MiXCR, TCRdb re-called the 5' RACE reads, giving one row per CDR3 protein. The sample contains about 69,000 distinct CDR3 sequences, approximately 5.9% of which appear only once. This rearrangement joins TRBV5-4 to TRBJ2-7; TRBD2 agrees at 8 bases. This receptor was taken from a man between 18 and 29 years old who received the YFV17D yellow fever vaccine. Sequencing was performed on CD4+ T cells sorted from PBMCs, taken approximately 15 days after the first yellow fever vaccination. The CDR3 nucleotides are TGTGCCAGCAGACCCTTGGGAGCGGGGGCAGCCTACGAGCAGTACTTC. Amino acids: CASRPLGAGAAYEQYF.